Shown below are 20 T cell receptor beta chains from a single sample sequenced in a study of shared clonotypes between healthy human individuals. Sequencing was performed with immunoSEQ multiplex PCR; in TCRdb, only in-frame clones are kept and a portion is missing. The sample yields hundreds of thousands of clones, 73% seen once. Sequencing used memory CD4+ T cells sorted from blood. Subset here: CD45RA-negative fraction. Receptors were obtained from a woman in her 30s in good health.

This clone was detected a few times. The V and J genes are TRBV4-1 and TRBJ1-1; the D gene is possibly TRBD1 (5 bases). Germline loops: CDR1 MGHRA, CDR2 YSYEKL. The germline V and J ends were trimmed by 3 bases and 8 bases, with 13 bases remaining between them. The CDR3 is made up of 13 amino acids. This CDR3 reads CASSHPNGAEAFF. The CDR3 DNA is TGCGCCAGCAGCCATCCGAACGGGGCAGAAGCTTTCTTT.

J is TRBJ1-4 and V is TRBV7-8; 7 bases agree with TRBD1. The CDR3 covers 19 residues. The trim removed 1 base at V and 0 bases at J, leaving 11 bases unmatched. From germline, CDR1 is SGHVS and CDR2 FQNEAQ. The DNA for the CDR3 is TGTGCCAGCAGCTTAGTTGTTCCGGGACAGAAGACAACTAATGAAAAACTGTTTTTT. It yields the protein CASSLVVPGQKTTNEKLFF.

The chain recombines TRBV10-3 with TRBJ2-1, with 12 positions matching TRBD2. In germline, CDR1 is ENHRY, CDR2 SYGVKD. The length of the CDR3 is 15 residues. V shed 7 bases, J shed 0 bases, and the junction held 1 base outside the gene matches. The CDR3 DNA is TGTGCCATCAAGACTAGCGGGAGCTCCTACAATGAGCAGTTCTTC. It specifies CAIKTSGSSYNEQFF.

This clone was seen only a few times. The chain links TRBV11-2 to TRBJ1-4, with D hard to call. There are 16 residues in the CDR3. In germline, CDR1 is SGHAT, CDR2 FQNNGV. Trimming removed 5 bases at V and 0 bases at J, with 13 bases between. The CDR3 loop reads CASSTNFAATNEKLFF. In DNA, the CDR3 is TGTGCCAGCAGCACCAACTTCGCCGCAACTAATGAAAAACTGTTTTTT.

V gene TRBV25-1 combines with J gene TRBJ2-5, with 10 bases matching TRBD2. The germline gives CDR1 MGHDK, CDR2 SYGVNS. J lost 5 bases, V lost 2 bases, and 11 bases had no gene match. CDR3 length equals 17 residues. Written as DNA, the CDR3 is TGTGCCAGCAGTGAACCACTAGCGGGATACCTCCTCGAGACCCAGTACTTC. This translates into CASSEPLAGYLLETQYF.

The chain has TRBV28 and TRBJ1-2, with D maybe TRBD1 (5 bases). Deletions cut 5 bases from V and 5 bases from J, with 18 bases between. The germline V gene has CDR1 MDHEN and CDR2 SYDVKM. The CDR3 runs to 15 residues. The CDR3 reads CASSIQGVALYGYTF. DNA of the CDR3: TGTGCCAGCAGTATTCAAGGGGTCGCCCTATATGGCTACACCTTC.

This clone was counted a few times. This chain uses TRBV28 with TRBJ2-5, with a weak D call TRBD2 (5 bases). CDR3 length equals 11 residues. Per germline, CDR1 MDHEN and CDR2 SYDVKM. Trimming removed 4 bases from V and 7 bases from J, with 7 bases in between. The CDR3 loop is CASSSTRTQYF. The CDR3 DNA reads as TGTGCCAGCAGTTCCACTAGGACCCAGTACTTC.

The J gene is TRBJ1-5, the V gene TRBV28, with 7 bases that match TRBD1. V lost 2 bases and J lost 7; bases outside the gene matches: 11. CDR1 is MDHEN and CDR2 is SYDVKM in the germline V gene. This CDR3 contains 16 residues. The CDR3 protein is CASSLSFREGQQPQHF. CDR3 coding DNA: TGTGCCAGCAGTTTAAGCTTCAGGGAGGGACAGCAGCCCCAGCATTTT.

The rearrangement joins TRBV6-4 to TRBJ2-3; D is undetermined. This CDR3 comprises 14 residues. V was pared by 1 base and J by 2 bases, with 7 bases between. CDR1 is MRHNA and CDR2 is SNTAGT in the germline V gene. Written as DNA, the CDR3 is TGTGCCAGCAGTGACTTGGCCCACACAGATACGCAGTATTTT. Protein sequence: CASSDLAHTDTQYF.

This sequence joins TRBV28 and TRBJ2-7; D is ambiguous. Per the germline V gene, CDR1 is MDHEN and CDR2 is SYDVKM. This CDR3 contains 12 residues. V lost 3 bases and J lost 4, with 7 bases in between. CDR3 DNA: TGTGCCAGCAGTTTTACCTATTACGAGCAGTACTTC. This translates into CASSFTYYEQYF.

This chain connects TRBV2 to TRBJ2-3; D may be TRBD1 (6 bases). The germline V gene has CDR1 SNHLY and CDR2 FYNNEI. CDR3 length equals 14 residues. The germline V and J ends were trimmed by 8 bases and 4 bases, with 16 bases remaining between them. In DNA form, the CDR3 reads TGTGCCAGCCTTACAGGGTCTGTCGCAGATACGCAGTATTTT. It encodes CASLTGSVADTQYF.

The V call is TRBV18, the J call TRBJ2-5, with 7 positions matching TRBD2. This CDR3 has 18 residues. Germline loops: CDR1 KGHSH, CDR2 LQKENI. V gave up 0 bases and J gave up 4 bases; unmatched junction bases: 14. The CDR3, as DNA: TGTGCCAGCTCACCACCAAATCCTTCCGGCGGGAGACGAGAGACCCAGTACTTC. Its protein is CASSPPNPSGGRRETQYF. Together with reference TRBV18 and TRBJ2-5, the CDR3 gives the full variable domain: NAGVMQNPRHLVRRRGQEARLRCSPMKGHSHVYWYRQLPEEGLKFMVYLQKENIIDESGMPKERFSAEFPKEGPSILRIQQVVRGDSAAYFCASSPPNPSGGRRETQYFGPGTRLLVL.

The chain is built from TRBV27 and TRBJ2-7, with TRBD1 matching over 11 bases. The CDR3 loop spans 14 amino acids. Trimming at V came to 5 bases and at J to 9 bases, leaving 9 bases not matched to a gene. CDR1 and CDR2 from the germline V gene are MNHEY and SMNVEV (reference sequence). CDR3 DNA: TGTGCCAGCAGTATGGACAGGGGGCTTCGCGGGCAGTACTTC. Encoded protein: CASSMDRGLRGQYF.

The chain joins TRBV4-2 to TRBJ2-1, with 9 bases that match TRBD2. The CDR3 totals 16 residues. V shed 1 base, J shed 1 base, and the junction held 2 bases outside the gene matches. The germline V gene has CDR1 LGHNA and CDR2 YNFKEQ. The CDR3, as DNA: TGTGCCAGCAGCCAAGTAGCGGGAGCTTCCTACAATGAGCAGTTCTTC. Protein sequence: CASSQVAGASYNEQFF.

This clone was found a few times. The rearrangement uses TRBV5-8 and TRBJ2-3; TRBD1 matches 9 bases. The CDR3 is made up of 15 amino acids. Germline-derived CDR1 and CDR2 are SGHTS and YDEGEE. The trim removed 0 bases at V and 4 bases at J, leaving 3 bases unmatched. In DNA, the CDR3 is TGTGCCAGCAGCTTGGAAGGACAGGGGTCAGATACGCAGTATTTT. It is translated as CASSLEGQGSDTQYF.

The gene calls are TRBV12-5 and TRBJ2-3; 7 bases fit TRBD2. The CDR3 spans 17 residues. Unmatched junction bases numbered 10, after V lost 1 base and J lost 3 bases. Germline CDR1 LGHNT, CDR2 FRNRAP. The CDR3: CASGLAPDSGKTDTQYF. CDR3 nucleotide sequence: TGTGCTAGTGGTTTGGCACCTGACAGCGGGAAGACAGATACGCAGTATTTT.

This clone was detected ten times or more. The chain combines TRBV6-1 with TRBJ2-5; D is undetermined. The CDR3 runs 17 residues. Trimming took off 1 base at V and 1 base at J, with 16 bases between the two ends. Looked up from germline, CDR1 is MNHNS and CDR2 is SASEGT. CDR3 nucleotides: TGTGCCAGCAGTGAAGGGTGGGCGAGGCACCTCCAAGAGACCCAGTACTTC. This codes for CASSEGWARHLQETQYF.

This chain joins TRBV7-9 and TRBJ2-5, with D tentatively TRBD1 (6 bases). This CDR3 is 17 amino acids long. Per the germline V gene, CDR1 is SEHNR and CDR2 is FQNEAQ (reference sequence). The V gene lost 5 bases and the J gene lost 3 bases, with 22 bases spanning the gap. The CDR3 DNA reads as TGTGCCAGCAGCGACGGACAGTTGGGACCGGGGAAAGAGACCCAGTACTTC. Protein sequence: CASSDGQLGPGKETQYF. Together with reference TRBV7-9 and TRBJ2-5, the CDR3 gives the full variable domain: DTGVSQNPRHKITKRGQNVTFRCDPISEHNRLYWYRQTLGQGPEFLTYFQNEAQLEKSRLLSDRFSAERPKGSFSTLEIQRTEQGDSAMYLCASSDGQLGPGKETQYFGPGTRLLVL.

The rearrangement joins TRBV5-1 to TRBJ2-7; D is unclear. Germline values: CDR1 SGHRS, CDR2 YFSETQ. V lost 4 bases, J lost 2 bases, and 10 bases lay in between. The CDR3 sequence is 13 residues long. The DNA for the CDR3 is TGCGCCAGCAGCCGCGACACGACCTACGAGCAGTACTTC. Translation gives CASSRDTTYEQYF.

The chain recombines TRBV5-1 with TRBJ2-1; D possibly corresponds to TRBD1 (5 bases). The germline CDR1 and CDR2 sequences are SGHRS and YFSETQ. This CDR3 is built from 16 residues. The germline V and J ends were trimmed by 4 bases and 0 bases, with 14 bases remaining between them. The CDR3 DNA is TGCGCCAGCAGCCCAGGGATCTCGAGCTCCTACAATGAGCAGTTCTTC. This gives the protein CASSPGISSSYNEQFF.